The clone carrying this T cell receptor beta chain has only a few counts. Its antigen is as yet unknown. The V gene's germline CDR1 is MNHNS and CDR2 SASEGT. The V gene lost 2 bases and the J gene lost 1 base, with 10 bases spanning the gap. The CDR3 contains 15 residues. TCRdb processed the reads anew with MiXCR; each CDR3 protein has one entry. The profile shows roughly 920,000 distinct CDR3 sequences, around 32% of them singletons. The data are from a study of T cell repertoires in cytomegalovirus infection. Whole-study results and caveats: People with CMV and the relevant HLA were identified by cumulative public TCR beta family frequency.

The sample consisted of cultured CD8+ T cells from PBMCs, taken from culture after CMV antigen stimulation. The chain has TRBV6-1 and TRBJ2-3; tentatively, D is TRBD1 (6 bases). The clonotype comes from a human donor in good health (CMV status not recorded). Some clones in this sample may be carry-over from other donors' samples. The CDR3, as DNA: TGTGCCAGCAGTGAAAGTCCAGGGGGCACAGATACGCAGTATTTT. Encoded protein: CASSESPGGTDTQYF.